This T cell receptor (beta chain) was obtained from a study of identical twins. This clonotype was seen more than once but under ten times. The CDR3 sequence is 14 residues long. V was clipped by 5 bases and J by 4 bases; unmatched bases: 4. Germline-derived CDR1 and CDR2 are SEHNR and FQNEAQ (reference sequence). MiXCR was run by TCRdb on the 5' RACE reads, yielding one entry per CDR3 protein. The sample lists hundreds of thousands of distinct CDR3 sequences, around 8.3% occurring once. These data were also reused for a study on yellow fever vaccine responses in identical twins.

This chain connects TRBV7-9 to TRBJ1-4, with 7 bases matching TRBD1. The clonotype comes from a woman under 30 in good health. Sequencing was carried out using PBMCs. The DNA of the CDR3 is TGTGCCAGCAGCCCTACAGGGGATAATGAAAAACTGTTTTTT. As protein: CASSPTGDNEKLFF.